Listed below are T cell receptor beta chains from one sample, sequenced in a study of blood T cells in healthy people across ages. TCRdb analysed the 5' RACE reads with MiXCR anew, one entry per CDR3 protein. The sample carries 1.2 million to 1.5 million distinct CDR3 sequences, around 59% recorded once. Material for sequencing was blood. The receptor source for this set is a young man in good health. Each CDR3 is given with its conserved first and last residue. The D gene is left open where the match is weak. Rows may omit the clone size; those that give it use once, few, many or a size class.

V: TRBV10-3
length: 14
size: few
D: .
J: TRBJ2-3
DNA: TGTGCCATCAGTGAGTCTGTGGGCACAGATACGCAGTATTTT
CDR3: CAISESVGTDTQYF

V: TRBV6-5
length: 16
size: .
D: .
J: TRBJ2-1
DNA: TGTGCCAGCAGTTATTGCGGGTGGGAAGGGGTGTGTGAGCAGTTCTTC
CDR3: CASSYCGWEGVCEQFF

V: TRBV12-3/TRBV12-4
length: 16
size: .
D: TRBD1
J: TRBJ1-2
DNA: TGTGCCAGCAGTTTGGGCAGGGGGCTTATCTGGGATGGCTACACCTTC
CDR3: CASSLGRGLIWDGYTF

V: TRBV4-1
length: 15
size: .
D: .
J: TRBJ2-5
DNA: TGCGCCAGCAGCCAAGGGATGGAAACCCAAGAGACCCAGTACTTC
CDR3: CASSQGMETQETQYF

V: TRBV7-9
length: 15
size: .
D: .
J: TRBJ2-4
DNA: TGTGCCAGCAGCTTAGTTCAGGGGAAGCCGCTATTATGGTACTTC
CDR3: CASSLVQGKPLLWYF

V: TRBV7-9
length: 12
size: .
D: .
J: TRBJ2-3
DNA: TGTGTAGGGGGACTATTCACAGATACGCAGTATTTT
CDR3: CVGGLFTDTQYF

V: TRBV29-1
length: 15
size: .
D: .
J: TRBJ2-3
DNA: TGCAGCGTTGAACCGCGGGCAGGGCTTGGAGATACGCAGTATTTT
CDR3: CSVEPRAGLGDTQYF

V: TRBV21-1
length: 14
size: .
D: .
J: TRBJ1-5
DNA: TGTGCCAGCAGCAAACACAGGAACAATCAGCCCCAGCATTTT
CDR3: CASSKHRNNQPQHF

V: TRBV5-1
length: 16
size: few
D: .
J: TRBJ2-3
DNA: TGCGCCAGCAGCTTGGAAGGCAGGGAATTTATAGATACGCAGTATTTT
CDR3: CASSLEGREFIDTQYF

V: TRBV5-1
length: 18
size: .
D: TRBD1
J: TRBJ2-1
DNA: TGCGCCAGCAGCACCAATACAGGGGGCGGGACCAAGTACAATGAGCAGTTCTTC
CDR3: CASSTNTGGGTKYNEQFF

V: TRBV6-1
length: 15
size: .
D: TRBD2
J: TRBJ2-7
DNA: TGTGCCAGCGAGAGCGGGAGTTGGAGCTCCTACGAGCAGTACTTC
CDR3: CASESGSWSSYEQYF

V: TRBV24-1
length: 11
size: few
D: .
J: TRBJ2-5
DNA: TGTGCCACCAGTAAACAAGAGACCCAGTACTTC
CDR3: CATSKQETQYF

V: TRBV5-1
length: 16
size: .
D: .
J: TRBJ1-1
DNA: TGCGCCAGCAGCTTGGATCCCGCAGGGGTGGACACTGAAGCTTTCTTT
CDR3: CASSLDPAGVDTEAFF

V: TRBV27
length: 14
size: .
D: .
J: TRBJ2-7
DNA: TGTGCCAGCACCCATTCGAGGGGGGGGTACGAGCAGTACTTC
CDR3: CASTHSRGGYEQYF

V: TRBV28
length: 17
size: .
D: TRBD1
J: TRBJ2-3
DNA: TGTGCCAGCAGTTTATCCTTCGGGACAGGGGTGACAGATACGCAGTATTTT
CDR3: CASSLSFGTGVTDTQYF

V: TRBV7-6
length: 15
size: .
D: .
J: TRBJ2-7
DNA: TGTGCCAGCAGCTTAGGTACGACACTCTCCTACGAGCAGTACTTC
CDR3: CASSLGTTLSYEQYF

V: TRBV15
length: 15
size: .
D: .
J: TRBJ2-7
DNA: TGTGCCACCAGCAGAGATGGATTGGGGGGTGGCGAGCAGTACTTC
CDR3: CATSRDGLGGGEQYF

V: TRBV4-1
length: 15
size: few
D: .
J: TRBJ1-1
DNA: TGCGCCAGCAGCCAAGAAACATTCATGAACACTGAAGCTTTCTTT
CDR3: CASSQETFMNTEAFF

V: TRBV6-2/TRBV6-3
length: 14
size: .
D: .
J: TRBJ2-3
DNA: TGTGCCAGCAAACCTCATGGAGACACAGATACGCAGTATTTT
CDR3: CASKPHGDTDTQYF

V: TRBV20-1
length: 12
size: few
D: .
J: TRBJ2-2
DNA: TGCAGTGCTAGATGGGGACCCGGGGAGCTGTTTTTT
CDR3: CSARWGPGELFF

V: TRBV20-1
length: 14
size: .
D: TRBD1
J: TRBJ1-4
DNA: TGCAGTGCTAGAGTAACACAGGGGCATGAAAAACTGTTTTTT
CDR3: CSARVTQGHEKLFF

V: TRBV7-6
length: 14
size: once
D: .
J: TRBJ1-1
DNA: TGTGCCAGCAGCTCGACAGAGTTAAACACTGAAGCTTTCTTT
CDR3: CASSSTELNTEAFF

V: TRBV3-1
length: 16
size: .
D: .
J: TRBJ2-1
DNA: TGTGCCAGCAGCCCGACCTACCACAGCTCCTACAATGAGCAGTTCTTC
CDR3: CASSPTYHSSYNEQFF

V: TRBV18
length: 14
size: .
D: .
J: TRBJ2-7
DNA: TGTGCCAGCTCACCACCGGGTGGGAACTACGAGCAGTACTTC
CDR3: CASSPPGGNYEQYF

V: TRBV7-8
length: 14
size: .
D: .
J: TRBJ2-3
DNA: TGTGCCAGCAGGTACCAGGGGTGGACAGATACGCAGTATTTT
CDR3: CASRYQGWTDTQYF

V: TRBV6-6
length: 15
size: .
D: .
J: TRBJ2-3
DNA: TGTGCCAGCAGTTACCCGGGGGGCGGTTCAGATACGCAGTATTTT
CDR3: CASSYPGGGSDTQYF

V: TRBV4-1
length: 14
size: once
D: .
J: TRBJ2-5
DNA: TGCGCCAACAGCCAAGACCCCCGACCAGAGACCCAGTACTTC
CDR3: CANSQDPRPETQYF

V: TRBV3-1
length: 15
size: .
D: .
J: TRBJ2-4
DNA: TGTGCCAGCACCCTCCGGGACGGGGTTAACTACGGGCAGTACTTC
CDR3: CASTLRDGVNYGQYF

V: TRBV7-2
length: 14
size: once
D: .
J: TRBJ2-1
DNA: TGTGCCAGCAGCTTAGGCCCAACCTACAATGGGCAGTTCTTC
CDR3: CASSLGPTYNGQFF

V: TRBV7-9
length: 16
size: few
D: TRBD1
J: TRBJ2-7
DNA: TGTGCCAGCAGCTTGGGGTATGGGACAGCCGCCTACGAGCAGTACTTC
CDR3: CASSLGYGTAAYEQYF

V: TRBV6-1
length: 17
size: .
D: .
J: TRBJ2-3
DNA: TGTGCCAGCACAAGGTGGGCCACACCGGATGACACAGATACGCAGTATTTT
CDR3: CASTRWATPDDTDTQYF

V: TRBV29-1
length: 14
size: once
D: .
J: TRBJ2-7
DNA: TGCAGCGTCGCAAAAGCCTCCAGCTCCTACGAGCAGTACTTC
CDR3: CSVAKASSSYEQYF

V: TRBV9
length: 14
size: .
D: .
J: TRBJ1-2
DNA: TGTGCCAGCAGCGTTCGGCCAGGGAACTATGGCTACACCTTC
CDR3: CASSVRPGNYGYTF

V: TRBV20-1
length: 14
size: .
D: TRBD2
J: TRBJ2-7
DNA: TGCAGTGCTCGCTCAAGCGGGAGGGCAGGCGAGCAGTACTTC
CDR3: CSARSSGRAGEQYF

V: TRBV20-1
length: 12
size: .
D: .
J: TRBJ2-7
DNA: TGCAGTGCTAAGGTACCAGCCTACGAGCAGTACTTC
CDR3: CSAKVPAYEQYF

V: TRBV28
length: 15
size: .
D: TRBD1
J: TRBJ2-3
DNA: TGTGCCAGCTCTAAAACAGGGGGCGCGACAGATACGCAGTATTTT
CDR3: CASSKTGGATDTQYF

V: TRBV18
length: 16
size: once
D: TRBD1
J: TRBJ1-4
DNA: TGTGCCAGCTCACCAACAACAGGGGAAAGAGGGGAAAAACTGTTTTTT
CDR3: CASSPTTGERGEKLFF

V: TRBV7-9
length: 14
size: once
D: TRBD1
J: TRBJ1-2
DNA: TGTGCCAGCAGCCAAGACAGGGAAAGTGATGGCTACACCTTC
CDR3: CASSQDRESDGYTF

V: TRBV4-3
length: 22
size: .
D: TRBD2
J: TRBJ2-7
DNA: TGCGCCAGCAGCCAAGACCCAACCGGGACGGGAGATGGACTAGCCCCCTGGGATGAGCAGTACTTC
CDR3: CASSQDPTGTGDGLAPWDEQYF

V: TRBV18
length: 13
size: .
D: .
J: TRBJ2-7
DNA: TGTGCCAGCTCACCAATCGAAAAAAATGGTCTGTACTTC
CDR3: CASSPIEKNGLYF

V: TRBV4-1
length: 14
size: .
D: .
J: TRBJ2-7
DNA: TGCGCCAGCAGCCTAACTACACAAACCTACGAGCAGTACTTC
CDR3: CASSLTTQTYEQYF

V: TRBV3-1
length: 13
size: .
D: .
J: TRBJ2-1
DNA: TGTGCCAGCAGCCAAGGTGACCGAGGTGTGCAGTTCTTC
CDR3: CASSQGDRGVQFF

V: TRBV5-1
length: 15
size: .
D: TRBD2
J: TRBJ2-4
DNA: TGCGCCAGCAGCTTTCAGGCTAGCGGGAAAAACATTCAGTACTTC
CDR3: CASSFQASGKNIQYF

V: TRBV3-1
length: 13
size: .
D: .
J: TRBJ1-6
DNA: TGTGCCAGCAGTTACAGGGACAATTCACCCCTCCACTTT
CDR3: CASSYRDNSPLHF

V: TRBV5-1
length: 15
size: .
D: .
J: TRBJ2-7
DNA: TGCGCCAGCAGCTTGGCGCCGACAGCCCCCTACGAGCAGTACTTC
CDR3: CASSLAPTAPYEQYF

V: TRBV15
length: 13
size: .
D: .
J: TRBJ1-2
DNA: TGTGCCACCAGCAGAGATCTCCGTTATGGCTACACCTTC
CDR3: CATSRDLRYGYTF

V: TRBV4-1
length: 14
size: few
D: TRBD1
J: TRBJ1-1
DNA: TGCGCCAGCAGCCAGAGAACAGGGGTTACTGAAGCTTTCTTT
CDR3: CASSQRTGVTEAFF

V: TRBV9
length: 16
size: .
D: .
J: TRBJ2-3
DNA: TGTGCCAGCAGCGCCTTTGTCTCCCTTGCAAAAGATACGCAGTATTTT
CDR3: CASSAFVSLAKDTQYF

V: TRBV4-1
length: 15
size: .
D: .
J: TRBJ2-7
DNA: TGCGCCAGCAGCCACCGGACCGATAGAACCTACGAGCAGTACTTC
CDR3: CASSHRTDRTYEQYF

V: TRBV29-1
length: 15
size: many
D: .
J: TRBJ2-1
DNA: TGCAGCGTTGGCTTTGTTCCGGGCTCCTACAATGAGCAGTTCTTC
CDR3: CSVGFVPGSYNEQFF

V: TRBV20-1
length: 14
size: .
D: .
J: TRBJ1-1
DNA: TGCAGTGCTAGAGTTTATAGGGGCAACACTGAAGCTTTCTTT
CDR3: CSARVYRGNTEAFF

V: TRBV4-1
length: 14
size: .
D: .
J: TRBJ2-1
DNA: TGCGCCAGCAGCCAAGGAAACTACGACAATGAGCAGTTCTTC
CDR3: CASSQGNYDNEQFF

V: TRBV13
length: 14
size: .
D: .
J: TRBJ1-5
DNA: TGTGCCAGCAGCGGTTGGGATAGCAATCAGCCCCAGCATTTT
CDR3: CASSGWDSNQPQHF